This T cell receptor beta chain came from a study of long-term antiretroviral therapy in people with HIV. V lost 3 bases to trimming and J lost 7 bases, with 15 bases between them. Germline CDR1 is KGHSH and CDR2 is LQKENI. This CDR3 is built from 14 residues. Participants with HIV, all of them, were treated in the United States. Sequencing used immunoSEQ v3.0 at survey level. The data were produced by immunoSEQ multiplex PCR, yet TCRdb's version contains in-frame clones alone and is incomplete. The data contain around 15,000 clones, about 86% of them singletons. The J gene is TRBJ1-1, the V gene TRBV18; tentatively, D is TRBD1 (6 bases). The sample here was unsorted PBMCs, taken 0.1 years after starting antiretroviral therapy. This sequence was found in a young man with HIV. For the CDR3, the DNA is TGTGCCAGCTCACCGACCGGGACAAGGGTTGAAGCTTTCTTT. Protein product: CASSPTGTRVEAFF.